This entry lists 19 T cell receptor beta chains sequenced from one sample in a study of early T cells in non-severe SARS-CoV-2 infection. TCRdb re-called the 5' RACE reads with MiXCR, one entry per CDR3 protein. The repertoire holds approximately 110,000 distinct CDR3 sequences, just under 15% seen once, with 21% in the top ten. Specimen: whole blood. These receptors were obtained from an adult who was a healthcare worker with PCR-confirmed SARS-CoV-2 infection or an uninfected control (not recorded which).

This clonotype has ten or more counts. This chain uses TRBV5-1 with TRBJ2-1; 11 nucleotides line up with TRBD2. This CDR3 is 17 amino acids long. With V trimmed by 0 bases and J by 9 bases, 11 bases remained unmatched. Germline CDR1 and CDR2: SGHRS and YFSETQ. CDR3 nucleotide sequence: TGCGCCAGCAGCTTGGAACCCCTTCTAGCGGGGGGAAGTGAGCAGTTCTTC. As protein: CASSLEPLLAGGSEQFF. The full variable domain, rest sourced from reference TRBV5-1 and TRBJ2-1, is KAGVTQTPRYLIKTRGQQVTLSCSPISGHRSVSWYQQTPGQGLQFLFEYFSETQRNKGNFPGRFSGRQFSNSRSEMNVSTLELGDSALYLCASSLEPLLAGGSEQFFGPGTRLTVL.

Written as DNA, the CDR3 is TGTGCCAGCAGCCCCGGGGGGCCTAGCGGACCCCAAGAGACCCAGTACTTC. Translated: CASSPGGPSGPQETQYF. The rearrangement links TRBV5-4 to TRBJ2-5; D may be TRBD2 (7 bases). V lost 4 bases to trimming and J lost 1 base, with 20 bases between them. CDR1 is SGHNT, CDR2 YYREEE, per germline (reference sequence). This CDR3 spans 17 amino acids.

Many counts were recorded for this clonotype. The CDR3 reads CASSAAGPLYEQYF. DNA for the CDR3: TGTGCCAGTAGTGCAGCCGGACCACTCTACGAGCAGTACTTC. The chain uses TRBV19 and TRBJ2-7, with D hard to call. Germline CDR1 reads LNHDA; CDR2 reads SQIVND (reference sequence). V lost 5 bases to trimming and J lost 3 bases, with 14 bases between them. The CDR3 runs to 14 residues.

This clonotype was seen only a few times. The CDR3 DNA is TGTGCCAGTAGTATGTCCCTCAATGAAAAACTGTTTTTT. Translating it yields CASSMSLNEKLFF. V and J are TRBV19 and TRBJ1-4; D remains unclear. Germline lookup yields CDR1 LNHDA and CDR2 SQIVND (reference sequence). The germline V and J ends were trimmed by 3 bases and 5 bases, with 7 bases remaining between them. This CDR3 comprises 13 residues.

The V gene is TRBV12-3 or TRBV12-4, the J gene TRBJ1-1; D unclear. The CDR3 runs to 15 residues. V lost 4 bases and J 2 bases, leaving 14 bases between the germline ends. This CDR3 is CASSSGRWENTEAFF. CDR3 bases: TGTGCCAGCAGTTCTGGGAGGTGGGAAAACACTGAAGCTTTCTTT.

J is TRBJ1-6 and V is TRBV12-3 or TRBV12-4; D is ambiguous. This CDR3 region has 13 residues. Trimming removed 3 bases at V and 10 bases at J, with 10 bases between. The CDR3 loop is CASSLDHDSPLHF. The CDR3 DNA is TGTGCCAGCAGTTTGGATCATGACTCACCCCTCCACTTT.

This clonotype was observed a few times. The chain joins TRBV7-2 to TRBJ1-5, with D unresolved. Trimming took 5 bases from V and 9 from J, leaving 11 bases between them. The CDR3 sequence is 12 residues long. Germline lookup yields CDR1 SGHTA and CDR2 FQGNSA. The CDR3: CASSLPTPPQHF. In DNA, the CDR3 is TGTGCCAGCAGCCTCCCCACTCCGCCCCAGCATTTT.

CDR3 protein: CASSAQGALAKNIQYF. For the CDR3, the DNA is TGTGCCAGCAGCGCACAGGGAGCCCTAGCCAAAAACATTCAGTACTTC. The chain recombines TRBV9 with TRBJ2-4, with D maybe TRBD1 (6 bases). CDR3 length: 16 residues. Germline V gene data show CDR1 as SGDLS and CDR2 as YYNGEE. Trimming shortened V by 3 bases and J by 0 bases, and 13 bases separated the two germline ends.

There are a few counts of this clonotype. This rearrangement joins TRBV5-1 to TRBJ2-7; 9 nucleotides align to TRBD2. V trimming: 1 base; J trimming: 4 bases; junction bases outside the gene matches: 9. This CDR3 is 16 amino acids long. CDR1 SGHRS and CDR2 YFSETQ come from the germline V gene. Written as DNA, the CDR3 is TGCGCCAGCAGCTTGCCCCGTAGCGGGGGAGCGTACGAGCAGTACTTC. Translated, it gives CASSLPRSGGAYEQYF.

The chain couples TRBV15 to TRBJ1-1; TRBD1 matches at 8 bases. The CDR3 is 15 amino acids. Losses at the gene ends were 3 bases for V and 4 bases for J; bases not matched to a gene: 7. The germline CDR1 and CDR2 sequences are LNHNV and YYDKDF (reference sequence). The DNA for the CDR3 is TGTGCCACCAGCAGCTTCCAGGGGGCGGGCACTGAAGCTTTCTTT. It specifies CATSSFQGAGTEAFF. Drawing the rest from reference TRBV15 and TRBJ1-1, the complete variable domain is DAMVIQNPRYQVTQFGKPVTLSCSQTLNHNVMYWYQQKSSQAPKLLFHYYDKDFNNEADTPDNFQSRRPNTSFCFLDIRSPGLGDTAMYLCATSSFQGAGTEAFFGQGTRLTVV.

The chain links TRBV28 to TRBJ2-6; 9 bases fit TRBD1. Germline CDR1 and CDR2: MDHEN and SYDVKM. The CDR3 has 17 residues. J was trimmed by 1 base and V by 4 bases; bases with no gene match: 5. The CDR3, as DNA: TGTGCCAGCAGTTCCGGGACAGGGAGGTCTGGGGCCAACGTCCTGACTTTC. This codes for CASSSGTGRSGANVLTF. Supplemented by reference TRBV28 and TRBJ2-6, the full variable domain reads DVKVTQSSRYLVKRTGEKVFLECVQDMDHENMFWYRQDPGLGLRLIYFSYDVKMKEKGDIPEGYSVSREKKERFSLILESASTNQTSMYLCASSSGTGRSGANVLTFGAGSRLTVL.

This clonotype was seen only a few times. This sequence joins TRBV4-2 and TRBJ2-2, with TRBD2 matching over 9 bases. V lost 0 bases, J lost 3 bases, and 8 bases stayed unmatched. The CDR3 spans 18 residues. Germline V gives CDR1 LGHNA, CDR2 YNFKEQ. In DNA form, the CDR3 reads TGTGCCAGCAGCCAAGATTCGCCAGCGGGGGGTTACACCGGGGAGCTGTTTTTT. This encodes CASSQDSPAGGYTGELFF.

The rearrangement uses TRBV6-4 and TRBJ2-1, with D perhaps being TRBD1 or TRBD2 (6 bases each). CDR3 size: 16 residues. The germline gives CDR1 MRHNA, CDR2 SNTAGT. V was trimmed by 6 bases and J by 7 bases, leaving 22 bases between them. CDR3 coding DNA: TGTGCCAGCAGCCAACGAATGGGGGGCATGAGGAATGAGCAGTTCTTC. Translating gives CASSQRMGGMRNEQFF.

V and J are TRBV20-1 and TRBJ1-1; no firm D call. The CDR3 length is 13 residues. Germline values: CDR1 DFQATT, CDR2 SNEGSKA (reference sequence). Deletions cut 5 bases from V and 7 bases from J, with 17 bases between. The CDR3 DNA reads as TGCAGTGCTTCCCCCGTTGGCCTTGTTGAAGCTTTCTTT. It codes for CSASPVGLVEAFF.

This sequence joins TRBV27 and TRBJ2-3; D may be TRBD1 (6 bases). CDR3 length equals 13 residues. Trimming shortened V by 6 bases and J by 1 base, and 8 bases separated the two germline ends. The germline gives CDR1 MNHEY, CDR2 SMNVEV (reference sequence). The CDR3 sequence is CASRGAGTDTQYF. In DNA form, the CDR3 reads TGTGCCAGCAGGGGGGCCGGCACAGATACGCAGTATTTT.

The chain joins TRBV10-2 to TRBJ2-3; possibly TRBD1 for D (6 bases). Trimming stripped 2 bases from V and 2 bases from J, with 11 bases between. CDR3 length equals 15 residues. Germline loops: CDR1 WSHSY, CDR2 SAAADI. The CDR3 sequence: CASSELDRPTDTQYF. The CDR3 DNA is TGCGCCAGCAGTGAGCTTGACAGGCCCACAGATACGCAGTATTTT.

This clonotype was counted a few times. The genes are TRBV6-1 and TRBJ1-1; no reliable D call. The germline V and J ends were trimmed by 3 bases and 8 bases, with 13 bases remaining between them. Germline V gene lookup returns CDR1 MNHNS and CDR2 SASEGT. This CDR3 has 13 amino acids. The CDR3 DNA reads TGTGCCAGCAGTGACAGAGCCCGGGCCGAAGCTTTCTTT. Its protein product is CASSDRARAEAFF.

The chain employs TRBV12-3 or TRBV12-4 and TRBJ2-5; TRBD2 is a possible D gene (6 bases). Between the trimmed V and J ends, which lost 5 bases and 2 bases, there was a span of 15 bases. This CDR3 is 15 amino acids long. The CDR3 reads CASSLGGGVQETQYF. The CDR3 DNA sequence: TGTGCCAGCAGTCTGGGAGGAGGGGTGCAAGAGACCCAGTACTTC.

The chain has TRBV29-1 and TRBJ1-2; 10 positions agree with TRBD1. The ends lost 3 bases at V and 4 bases at J; junction bases unmatched: 5. Looked up from germline, CDR1 is SQVTM and CDR2 is ANQGSEA. The CDR3 runs to 14 residues. The CDR3 bases are TGCAGCGTTGAGAGACAGGGGGCGCGCTATGGCTACACCTTC. Translation gives CSVERQGARYGYTF.